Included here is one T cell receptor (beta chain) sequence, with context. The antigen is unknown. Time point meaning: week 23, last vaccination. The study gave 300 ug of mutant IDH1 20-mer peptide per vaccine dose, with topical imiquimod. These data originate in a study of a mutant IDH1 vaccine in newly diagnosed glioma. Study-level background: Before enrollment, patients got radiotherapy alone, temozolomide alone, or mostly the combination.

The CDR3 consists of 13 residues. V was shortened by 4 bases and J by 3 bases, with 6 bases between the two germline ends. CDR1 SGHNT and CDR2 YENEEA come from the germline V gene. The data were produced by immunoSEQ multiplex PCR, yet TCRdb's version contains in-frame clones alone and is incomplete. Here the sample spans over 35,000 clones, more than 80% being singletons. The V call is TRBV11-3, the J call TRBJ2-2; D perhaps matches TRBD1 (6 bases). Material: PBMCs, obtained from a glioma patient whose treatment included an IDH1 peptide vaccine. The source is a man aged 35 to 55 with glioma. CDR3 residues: CASSWTDTGELFF. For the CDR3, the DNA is TGTGCCAGCAGCTGGACAGACACCGGGGAGCTGTTTTTT.